Shown below are 9 T cell receptor beta chains from a single sample sequenced in a study of beta chain features in type 1 diabetes. Every isolated RNA sample was fully reverse transcribed, so sequencing captured expressed TCRB transcripts. Here immunoSEQ multiplex PCR was the method, and the copy in TCRdb shows in-frame clones only, minus some. This table has around 250,000 clones, 25% to 30% appearing once. The sample comprised central memory CD4+ T cells from blood. All receptors come from a man aged 30-40 years in good health.

The chain links TRBV29-1 to TRBJ2-7, with 7 nucleotides matching TRBD2. Germline lookup yields CDR1 SQVTM and CDR2 ANQGSEA. V was clipped by 6 bases and J by 2 bases; unmatched bases: 10. CDR3 length: 14 amino acids. The CDR3 spells CSVELGTNPYEQYF. As DNA, the CDR3 is TGCAGCGTCGAACTAGGGACTAACCCCTACGAGCAGTACTTC.

This clone was seen a handful of times. The chain carries TRBV9 and TRBJ1-1; D not certain. Per germline, CDR1 SGDLS and CDR2 YYNGEE. This CDR3 is built from 15 residues. Trimming stripped 0 bases from V and 5 bases from J, with 14 bases between. The CDR3 loop reads CASSVGGNGGTEAFF. Written as DNA, the CDR3 is TGTGCCAGCAGCGTAGGAGGGAACGGCGGGACTGAAGCTTTCTTT.

The chain uses TRBV15 and TRBJ2-4; D possibly corresponds to TRBD2 (6 bases). V was clipped by 0 bases and J by 9 bases, with 21 bases between them. This CDR3 is built from 17 residues. Germline values: CDR1 LNHNV, CDR2 YYDKDF (reference sequence). The CDR3 coding sequence is TGTGCCACCAGCAGAGATATGGGGCCAGCGGGCGGGGCCATTCAGTACTTC. Translated, it gives CATSRDMGPAGGAIQYF.

J is TRBJ2-3 and V is TRBV7-9, with TRBD2 as a possible D gene (5 bases). CDR1 is SEHNR and CDR2 is FQNEAQ in the germline V gene (reference sequence). The CDR3 spans 14 residues. V was clipped by 4 bases and J by 6 bases, with 14 bases between them. CDR3: CASSSRSREDTQYF. The CDR3 DNA reads TGTGCCAGCAGCTCCCGATCTAGGGAGGATACGCAGTATTTT. Together with reference TRBV7-9 and TRBJ2-3, the CDR3 gives the full variable domain: DTGVSQNPRHKITKRGQNVTFRCDPISEHNRLYWYRQTLGQGPEFLTYFQNEAQLEKSRLLSDRFSAERPKGSFSTLEIQRTEQGDSAMYLCASSSRSREDTQYFGPGTRLTVL.

A note on this clone: Other nucleotide sequences from this sample produce the same CDR3. The V gene is TRBV29-1, the J gene TRBJ2-6, with D possibly TRBD2 on 6 matching bases. The germline gives CDR1 SQVTM, CDR2 ANQGSEA. The germline V and J ends were trimmed by 0 bases and 2 bases, with 8 bases remaining between them. The CDR3 has 15 amino acids. CDR3 residues: CSVEDGGAGANVLTF. The CDR3 DNA is TGCAGCGTTGAAGATGGAGGGGCTGGGGCCAACGTCCTGACTTTC.

This clone has just a few counts. The chain employs TRBV25-1 and TRBJ1-1, with D possibly being TRBD1 (5 bases). CDR3 length equals 13 residues. V lost 6 bases to trimming and J lost 3 bases, with 11 bases between them. The germline gives CDR1 MGHDK, CDR2 SYGVNS. The CDR3 loop reads CASRPQGDTEAFF. The CDR3 coding sequence is TGTGCCAGCAGACCTCAGGGAGACACTGAAGCTTTCTTT.

V usage is TRBV2 and J usage is TRBJ2-3; D remains ambiguous. V lost 4 bases and J lost 2, with 7 bases in between. This CDR3 has 13 residues. Germline V CDR1 and CDR2: SNHLY, FYNNEI. The CDR3 DNA is TGTGCCAGCAGTGTTACGGACACAGATACGCAGTATTTT. Residues: CASSVTDTDTQYF.

Concerning this clone: The identical CDR3 is also encoded by other nucleotide sequences in the sample. The V gene is TRBV2, the J gene TRBJ2-1; no firm D call. Germline CDR1 reads SNHLY; CDR2 reads FYNNEI. The CDR3 totals 13 residues. Trimming took 5 bases from V and 2 from J, leaving 7 bases between them. CDR3 nucleotides: TGTGCCAGCAGTCGAACAGCCTACAATGAGCAGTTCTTC. Its protein is CASSRTAYNEQFF.

This clone was seen only a few times. The chain combines TRBV2 with TRBJ2-1; 11 bases line up with TRBD2. This CDR3 region has 19 residues. The ends lost 4 bases at V and 9 bases at J; junction bases unmatched: 20. CDR1 is SNHLY and CDR2 is FYNNEI in the germline V gene. Here the CDR3 DNA reads TGTGCCAGCAGTGCATTCCCCCCCTTCCTAGCGGGGGGTTTGAGTGAGCAGTTCTTC. This sequence encodes CASSAFPPFLAGGLSEQFF.